This passage covers 2 T cell receptor beta chains from one sample sequenced in a study of cytotoxic CD8 clonotypes in ibrutinib-treated CLL. Using immunoSEQ multiplex PCR, the repertoire was profiled, and TCRdb retains in-frame clones only, with some absent. The data show about 97,000 clones, around 80% seen once. Source: PBMCs, taken after 12 months of ibrutinib treatment. These receptors were collected from a human donor with chronic lymphocytic leukemia.

The rearrangement joins TRBV10-2 to TRBJ1-4, with a weak D call TRBD1 (5 bases). The V and J ends lost 6 bases and 5 bases respectively, with 10 bases between them. Germline V CDR1 and CDR2: WSHSY, SAAADI. This CDR3 region has 13 residues. CDR3 region: CASSLGGNEKLFF. CDR3 DNA sequence: TGCGCCAGCAGCCTCGGGGGGAATGAAAAACTGTTTTTT.

V is TRBV28 and J is TRBJ1-5; tentatively, D is TRBD1 (5 bases). The CDR3 runs to 14 residues. Germline values: CDR1 MDHEN, CDR2 SYDVKM. V was trimmed by 11 bases and J by 5 bases, leaving 19 bases between them. The CDR3 region is CAGSNQGGHQPQHF. CDR3 DNA: TGTGCCGGATCTAATCAGGGCGGTCATCAGCCCCAGCATTTT.